Described below is a single T cell receptor beta chain sequence and its context. It lacks a known antigen. Base qualities are not recorded, but no much larger clone differs from it by a single base. This sample stems from a study of shared clonotypes between healthy human individuals (dated by TCRdb to the early 2020s). Broadly, across the study: A few men and a couple of women, aged 18 to 49 years, made up the cohort. For each donor, CD4 naive and CD4 memory were each run on three plates, CD8 naive on two plates, and CD8 memory on one plate. The study deeply sequenced blood TCR repertoires of 5 or 6 healthy adults to estimate repertoire size and the extent of clonotype sharing between individuals. To increase sequencing depth and limit assay-specific biases, different laboratories used diverse techniques to prepare libraries and sequence TCR repertoires. Between about 0.85 and 8.9 billion PBMCs per donor were obtained by leukapheresis.

The donors were healthy, HIV-negative adults who had no recently reported acute infections or vaccinations. Every donor was a Caucasian adult living in Nashville, Tennessee, USA. CD4+ T cells were enriched through magnetic negative selection, after which naive cells were positively selected on CD45RA and the remaining negative fraction served as the memory subset. Blood was obtained by leukapheresis, after which PBMCs were separated by Ficoll-Histopaque density gradient centrifugation and cryopreserved in liquid nitrogen vapor phase. Analytical flow cytometry was used to check the purity and quantity of each magnetically sorted T cell population. Each sorted fraction had its genomic DNA isolated and then quantified by UV absorbance on a Nanodrop 2000c. Using the deep immunoSEQ assay, TCR CDR3 regions were amplified from genomic DNA by multiplex PCR. Genomic DNA extracted from each cell subset was distributed evenly over all wells of several immunoSEQ 96-well plates, and each plate served as one replicate. For sorted subsets, about 200 ng genomic DNA, equal to about 30,000 T cell genomes, was loaded into each replicate PCR. Purified libraries were measured with a Qubit 3.0 fluorometer, size-checked on a Bioanalyzer 2100, and measured again with the KAPA Library Quantification kit. Every immunoSEQ 96-well plate was sequenced on a dedicated single-read 150-cycle Illumina NextSeq 550 flow cell. In the source study's methods: Because the immunoSEQ output held only junctional sequences and lacked quality scores, the filtering could not match the filtering applied to full-length reads. Sequences were annotated with PyIR, a Python wrapper for IgBLAST v1.9, using IMGT germline references to assign V/J genes and CDR3. Reads were filtered out if the reads had weak V/J assignments (E-value above 1e-6), no CDR3, stop codons, out-of-frame junctions, or ambiguous translated residues. A V3J clonotype was defined by an identical inferred V gene, J gene, and CDR3 amino acid sequence. Percentage overlap between repertoires was calculated by dividing the number of shared unique clonotypes by the size of the smaller repertoire. RTK rarefaction, the Chao1 estimator, and Recon v2.1 estimates of unobserved clonotypes were used to assess repertoire richness. For all TCRbeta clonotypes obtained by the gDNA method from a handful of donors, generation probabilities were computed with OLGA. Here the immuneACCESS table is served through TCRdb, limited to in-frame sequences with V and J called. Missing clones are a known gap in these copies; in checked studies unresolved V genes cover under half, and the rest lacks a known reason. V and J calls and clone size are those listed in that table; D and trimming were worked out from the DNA. This sample comprises some 580,000 clones, around 97% of them detected only once. The ten largest clones represent 0.045% to 0.06% of the sample.

On the study overall, not on this receptor specifically: Sampling was restricted to blood, and TCR repertoires in tissues likely differ from the TCR repertoires found in blood. Naive subsets generally had larger estimated clonotype richness than memory subsets. Pairwise subsampling led to the expectation that sequencing depth would affect the degree of clonotype sharing among donors. Higher generation probabilities were observed for clonotypes shared by all four sorted-subset donors than for non-shared clonotypes. Across a handful of donors, roughly 5.4% of naive CD4, around 3.5% of naive CD8, under 2.5% of memory CD4, and approximately 0.4% of memory CD8 clonotypes were shared. Incomplete sequencing was indicated by rarefaction of sorted-subset datasets, despite the large sequencing depth. The genetic and exposure-history diversity represented was limited by the small number of donors.

For CDR1 and CDR2, the germline V gene lists MDHEN and SYDVKM. The CDR3 measures 14 amino acids from cysteine to phenylalanine. Only CDR3 DNA is held: 42 bases, read in frame from base 1. Between the V and J ends, shortened by 1 base and 0 bases respectively, the junction contains 7 bases. The clonotype was recovered from a woman aged 25 to 39 in good health. The chain employs TRBV28 and TRBJ2-7, with no confidently assigned D gene. Sequenced input: naive CD4+ T cells sorted from blood. Taken with the paper, the label for cell subset or site translates to: CD45RA+ positively selected. In nucleotide form, the sequence is TGTGCCAGCAGTTTATTGGTGGACTCCTACGAGCAGTACTTC. It translates to CASSLLVDSYEQYF. Where the CDR3 stops, the reference TRBV28 and TRBJ2-7 genes take over; the full variable domain is DVKVTQSSRYLVKRTGEKVFLECVQDMDHENMFWYRQDPGLGLRLIYFSYDVKMKEKGDIPEGYSVSREKKERFSLILESASTNQTSMYLCASSLLVDSYEQYFGPGTRLTVT.